A single sample is the source of the 22 T cell receptor beta chains below, sequenced in a study of blood T cell repertoires in COVID-19. TCRdb's copy holds only in-frame clones and misses some; the assay was immunoSEQ multiplex PCR. The table shows about 190,000 clones, with around 80% occurring only once. Sequenced input: peripheral blood. These receptors all stem from a woman aged 50 to 60 with acute or convalescent COVID-19.

The chain joins TRBV19 to TRBJ2-4; D might be TRBD2 (5 bases). Germline V lookup: CDR1 LNHDA, CDR2 SQIVND (reference sequence). V was pared by 0 bases and J by 6 bases, with 9 bases between. The CDR3 consists of 14 residues. The CDR3, as DNA: TGTGCCAGTAGTATAGACACTAGGGTAAACATTCAGTACTTC. Amino acids: CASSIDTRVNIQYF.

The chain is built from TRBV24-1 and TRBJ2-1; 7 positions match TRBD2. CDR1 KGHDR and CDR2 SFDVKD come from the germline V gene. This CDR3 spans 14 amino acids. After removal of 0 bases from V and 8 bases from J, the junction contained 3 bases not matched to a gene. The CDR3 sequence is CATSDLLGGDEQFF. The CDR3 coding sequence is TGTGCCACCAGTGATTTGCTTGGGGGGGATGAGCAGTTCTTC.

The CDR3 region has the DNA TGTGCCAGCAGCTTGGTTAGAAGGGGCCCGGAGACCCAGTACTTC. It specifies CASSLVRRGPETQYF. This chain links TRBV5-5 with TRBJ2-5, with D perhaps matching TRBD1 (5 bases). Looked up from germline, CDR1 is SGHKS and CDR2 is YYEKEE (reference sequence). CDR3 length: 15 residues. The germline V and J ends were trimmed by 0 bases and 5 bases, with 14 bases remaining between them.

The V call is TRBV29-1, the J call TRBJ1-6, with TRBD1 matching over 10 bases. This CDR3 region has 13 residues. Trimming cost V 7 bases and J 7 bases; bases outside gene matches: 4. The germline V gene has CDR1 SQVTM and CDR2 ANQGSEA. The CDR3 spells CSAVTGGNSPLHF. CDR3 DNA sequence: TGCAGCGCTGTGACAGGGGGCAATTCACCCCTCCACTTT.

This clone showed up just a few times. The chain links TRBV6-4 to TRBJ2-1; 9 bases are shared with TRBD2. The CDR3 runs to 15 residues. Trimming removed 3 bases from V and 8 bases from J; junction bases left unmatched: 8. Germline CDR1 MRHNA, CDR2 SNTAGT. CDR3 in amino acids: CASSEGSGSRHEQFF. The CDR3 bases are TGTGCCAGCAGTGAAGGTAGCGGGAGTCGGCATGAGCAGTTCTTC.

J is TRBJ2-3 and V is TRBV28; D remains unclear. Trimming took 8 bases from V and 0 from J, leaving 9 bases between them. The CDR3 loop spans 13 amino acids. Germline V gene data show CDR1 as MDHEN and CDR2 as SYDVKM. CDR3 nucleotide sequence: TGTGCCAGCCTAAGACAAAGCACAGATACGCAGTATTTT. Translated: CASLRQSTDTQYF.

The chain uses TRBV28 and TRBJ2-7; 9 bases map to TRBD1. CDR3 length: 14 amino acids. V lost 6 bases, J lost 1 base, and 4 bases stayed unmatched. In germline, CDR1 is MDHEN, CDR2 SYDVKM. The CDR3 is CASRTGGESYEQYF. CDR3 nucleotide sequence: TGTGCCAGCAGGACAGGGGGAGAATCCTACGAGCAGTACTTC.

The chain recombines TRBV7-9 with TRBJ2-2, with TRBD2 identical over 10 bases. This CDR3 is 17 amino acids long. V was pared by 0 bases and J by 7 bases, with 8 bases of the junction left unmatched. Germline CDR1 is SEHNR and CDR2 is FQNEAQ (reference sequence). The CDR3, as DNA: TGTGCCAGCAGCTTAGCCAGCGGGAGGGCCGTTAGCGGGGAGCTGTTTTTT. Translating it yields CASSLASGRAVSGELFF.

The rearrangement uses TRBV28 and TRBJ1-1; D is unclear. In germline, CDR1 is MDHEN, CDR2 SYDVKM. The CDR3 has 11 amino acids. With 10 bases removed from V and 3 bases from J, the gap between germline ends came to 9 bases. The CDR3 sequence: CATRQYTEAFF. DNA of the CDR3: TGTGCCACTAGGCAGTACACTGAAGCTTTCTTT.

In its sample, this clone was seen once. The V and J genes are TRBV29-1 and TRBJ2-6; D remains ambiguous. Germline V gives CDR1 SQVTM, CDR2 ANQGSEA. CDR3 length equals 13 residues. Between the trimmed V and J ends, which lost 4 bases and 2 bases, there was a span of 6 bases. CDR3 sequence: CSVAPTGANVLTF. CDR3 nucleotide sequence: TGCAGCGTTGCCCCCACTGGGGCCAACGTCCTGACTTTC.

The chain has TRBV9 and TRBJ2-4; 10 bases match TRBD1. Trimming at V came to 3 bases and at J to 3 bases, leaving 9 bases not matched to a gene. Germline lookup yields CDR1 SGDLS and CDR2 YYNGEE. This CDR3 region has 17 residues. CDR3 nucleotides: TGTGCCAGCAGCGCGCAGACAGGGGGCACCGGCAAAAACATTCAGTACTTC. Its protein is CASSAQTGGTGKNIQYF.

The chain uses TRBV15 and TRBJ2-1, with D possibly being TRBD2 (5 bases). CDR3 size: 16 residues. The germline V gene encodes CDR1 LNHNV and CDR2 YYDKDF (reference sequence). V dropped 1 base and J dropped 8 bases, with 18 bases sitting between them. Here the CDR3 DNA reads TGTGCCACCAGCAGAGGAGGGATCTACGAATCATATGAGCAGTTCTTC. Protein product: CATSRGGIYESYEQFF.

The chain joins TRBV2 to TRBJ2-1; 12 nucleotides align to TRBD2. Germline trimming cut 9 bases from V and 9 bases from J; bases unmatched to any gene: 3. The CDR3 runs 12 residues. In germline, CDR1 is SNHLY, CDR2 FYNNEI. The CDR3 protein is CASGLAGFEQFF. The CDR3 bases are TGTGCCAGTGGACTAGCGGGATTTGAGCAGTTCTTC. The whole variable domain, remainder taken from reference TRBV2 and TRBJ2-1, is EPEVTQTPSHQVTQMGQEVILRCVPISNHLYFYWYRQILGQKVEFLVSFYNNEISEKSEIFDDQFSVERPDGSNFTLKIRSTKLEDSAMYFCASGLAGFEQFFGPGTRLTVL.

The chain carries TRBV5-8 and TRBJ2-3; 8 bases agree with TRBD2. J gave up 0 bases and V 1 base, and 1 base lay outside the gene matches. CDR1 is SGHTS, CDR2 YDEGEE, per germline. This CDR3 is 15 amino acids long. The CDR3 coding sequence is TGTGCCAGCAGCTTGCGCGGGGGGAGCACAGATACGCAGTATTTT. Translation: CASSLRGGSTDTQYF.

The chain recombines TRBV12-5 with TRBJ1-4, with D perhaps TRBD1 (6 bases). Germline V gene data show CDR1 as LGHNT and CDR2 as FRNRAP. The CDR3 runs 18 residues. V shed 5 bases and J shed 4 bases, with 23 bases lying between them. The CDR3 bases are TGTGCTAGTGGTCTGCCAAACTACTCGACAGGCTTTAATGAAAAACTGTTTTTT. As protein: CASGLPNYSTGFNEKLFF.

This chain connects TRBV7-9 to TRBJ1-2; TRBD1 aligns across 7 bases. The CDR3 is 14 residues long. V lost 5 bases, J lost 5 bases, and 8 bases stayed unmatched. CDR1 and CDR2 from the germline V gene are SEHNR and FQNEAQ (reference sequence). The CDR3 reads CASSKGTALYGYTF. As DNA, the CDR3 is TGTGCCAGCAGCAAAGGGACAGCCCTTTATGGCTACACCTTC.

The chain has TRBV5-5 and TRBJ1-1, with D maybe TRBD1 (6 bases). The length of the CDR3 is 16 residues. Germline CDR1 and CDR2: SGHKS and YYEKEE (reference sequence). V lost 2 bases, J lost 1 base, and 15 bases lay in between. The CDR3 sequence: CASSFLQGFSNTEAFF. CDR3 nucleotides: TGTGCCAGCAGCTTCTTACAGGGTTTCTCGAACACTGAAGCTTTCTTT.

This chain links TRBV19 with TRBJ1-2; no definite D call. The V gene lost 1 base and the J gene lost 4 bases, with 10 bases spanning the gap. This CDR3 is built from 14 residues. Germline-derived CDR1 and CDR2 are LNHDA and SQIVND (reference sequence). The CDR3: CASSIAPAGYGYTF. In DNA, the CDR3 is TGTGCCAGTAGTATAGCACCTGCAGGCTATGGCTACACCTTC.

The V call is TRBV2, the J call TRBJ1-1; 7 positions agree with TRBD1. Germline V CDR1 and CDR2: SNHLY, FYNNEI. CDR3 length: 14 residues. V lost 10 bases to trimming and J lost 1 base; unmatched junction nucleotides: 9. CDR3 in DNA: TGTGCCAATTCCCGCGGGACAGAGAACACTGAAGCTTTCTTT. This sequence encodes CANSRGTENTEAFF. The whole variable domain, filled in from reference TRBV2 and TRBJ1-1, reads EPEVTQTPSHQVTQMGQEVILRCVPISNHLYFYWYRQILGQKVEFLVSFYNNEISEKSEIFDDQFSVERPDGSNFTLKIRSTKLEDSAMYFCANSRGTENTEAFFGQGTRLTVV.

V usage is TRBV5-1 and J usage is TRBJ2-7; 8 positions match TRBD2. The germline V gene encodes CDR1 SGHRS and CDR2 YFSETQ. Unmatched junction bases numbered 8, after V lost 3 bases and J lost 6 bases. This CDR3 comprises 14 residues. Here the CDR3 reads CASSSTSVVGEQYF. The DNA for the CDR3 is TGCGCCAGCAGCTCGACTAGCGTTGTAGGCGAGCAGTACTTC.

The chain employs TRBV11-2 and TRBJ1-1, with a possible D match to TRBD1 (6 bases). Germline assignment: CDR1 SGHAT and CDR2 FQNNGV. With 5 bases removed from V and 4 bases from J, the gap between germline ends came to 17 bases. The CDR3 contains 15 residues. The CDR3 DNA follows: TGTGCCAGCAGCCCGAGGACAGCCTGGGCCACTGAAGCTTTCTTT. Encoded protein: CASSPRTAWATEAFF.

The chain carries TRBV3-1 (or the pseudogene TRBV3-2) and TRBJ1-6; D is unresolved. CDR3 size: 16 residues. Trimming took off 2 bases at V and 3 bases at J, with 11 bases between the two ends. The germline gives CDR1 LGHDT, CDR2 YNNKEL (reference sequence). CDR3 in DNA: TGTGCCAGCAGCCAAAGAGGCGGCCGCTATAATTCACCCCTCCACTTT. The encoded protein is CASSQRGGRYNSPLHF.